Sequencing of this T cell receptor (beta chain) was carried out in a study of OX40 agonist ivuxolimab in advanced cancers. V lost 6 bases and J 3 bases, leaving 18 bases between the germline ends. The CDR3 contains 15 residues. Germline lookup yields CDR1 LNHDA and CDR2 SQIVND (reference sequence). The protocol was immunoSEQ multiplex PCR, while the TCRdb copy is restricted to in-frame clones and leaves out a portion. The sample lists 60,000 to 85,000 clones, around 89% seen once, with approximately 4% in the top ten. This receptor was taken from an adult with an advanced solid tumor such as melanoma, head and neck, liver or kidney cancer. Sequencing was performed on CD4+ or CD8+ T cells sorted from blood, taken in a trial of the OX40 agonist ivuxolimab. V gene TRBV19 combines with J gene TRBJ2-7; D could derive from TRBD1 or TRBD2 (5 bases each). The CDR3 loop is CASSPLPGLSYEQYF. CDR3 in DNA: TGTGCCAGTAGCCCTCTTCCGGGGCTGAGCTACGAGCAGTACTTC.